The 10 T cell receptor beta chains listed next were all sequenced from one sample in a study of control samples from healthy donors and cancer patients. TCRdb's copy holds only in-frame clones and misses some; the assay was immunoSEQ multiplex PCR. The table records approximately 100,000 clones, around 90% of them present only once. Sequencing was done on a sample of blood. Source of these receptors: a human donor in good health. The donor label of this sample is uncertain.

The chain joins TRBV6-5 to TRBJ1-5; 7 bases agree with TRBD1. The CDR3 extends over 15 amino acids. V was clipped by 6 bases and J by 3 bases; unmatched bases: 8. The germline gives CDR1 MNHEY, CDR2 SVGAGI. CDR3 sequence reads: CASRLLDRFNQPQHF. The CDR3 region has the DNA TGTGCCAGCAGACTTCTGGACAGGTTCAATCAGCCCCAGCATTTT.

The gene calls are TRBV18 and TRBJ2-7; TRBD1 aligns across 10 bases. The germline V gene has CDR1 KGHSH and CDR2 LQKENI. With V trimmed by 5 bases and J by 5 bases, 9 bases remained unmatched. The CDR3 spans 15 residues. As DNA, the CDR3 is TGTGCCAGCTCATCATGGACAGGGGGGGACCACGAGCAGTACTTC. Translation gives CASSSWTGGDHEQYF.

Written as DNA, the CDR3 is TGCGCCAGCAGCCATAGGTCGACAGGGGGAGGTGAAGCTTTCTTT. It yields the protein CASSHRSTGGGEAFF. The chain uses TRBV5-1 and TRBJ1-1, with 9 bases fitting TRBD1. J gave up 7 bases and V 4 bases, and 11 bases lay outside the gene matches. This CDR3 region has 15 residues. Germline CDR1 is SGHRS and CDR2 is YFSETQ.

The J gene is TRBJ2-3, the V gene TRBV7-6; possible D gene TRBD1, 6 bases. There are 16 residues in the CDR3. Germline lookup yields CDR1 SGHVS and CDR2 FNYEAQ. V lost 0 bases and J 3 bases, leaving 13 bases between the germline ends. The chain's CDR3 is CASSLAGAGRTDTQYF. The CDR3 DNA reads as TGTGCCAGCAGCTTAGCGGGGGCAGGGAGAACAGATACGCAGTATTTT.

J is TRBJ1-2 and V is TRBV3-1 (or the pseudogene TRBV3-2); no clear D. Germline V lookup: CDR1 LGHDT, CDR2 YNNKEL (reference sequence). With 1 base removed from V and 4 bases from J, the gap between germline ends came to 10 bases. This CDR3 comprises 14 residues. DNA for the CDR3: TGTGCCAGCAGCCAAGGATACGGAAGCTATGGCTACACCTTC. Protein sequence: CASSQGYGSYGYTF.

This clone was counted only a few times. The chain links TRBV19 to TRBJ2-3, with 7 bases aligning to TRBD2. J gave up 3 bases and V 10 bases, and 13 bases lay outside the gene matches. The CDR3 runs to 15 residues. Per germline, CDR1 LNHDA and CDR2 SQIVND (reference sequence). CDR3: CATYEPGGQTDTQYF. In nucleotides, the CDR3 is TGTGCCACCTACGAACCGGGAGGCCAGACAGATACGCAGTATTTT.

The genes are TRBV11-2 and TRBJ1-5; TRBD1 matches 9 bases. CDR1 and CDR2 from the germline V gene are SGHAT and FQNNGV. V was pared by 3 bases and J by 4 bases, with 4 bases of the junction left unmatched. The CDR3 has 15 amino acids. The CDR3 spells CASSLGTGPNQPQHF. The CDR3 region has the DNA TGTGCCAGCAGCTTGGGGACAGGGCCAAATCAGCCCCAGCATTTT. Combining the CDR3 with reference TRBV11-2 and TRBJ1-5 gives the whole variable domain EAGVAQSPRYKIIEKRQSVAFWCNPISGHATLYWYQQILGQGPKLLIQFQNNGVVDDSQLPKDRFSAERLKGVDSTLKIQPAKLEDSAVYLCASSLGTGPNQPQHFGDGTRLSIL.

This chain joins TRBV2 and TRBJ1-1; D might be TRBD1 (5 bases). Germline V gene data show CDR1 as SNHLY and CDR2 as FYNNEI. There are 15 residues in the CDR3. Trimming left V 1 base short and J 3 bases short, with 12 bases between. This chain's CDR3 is CASSEGGTRDTEAFF. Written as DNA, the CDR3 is TGTGCCAGCAGTGAAGGTGGGACTAGGGACACTGAAGCTTTCTTT.

CDR3 amino acids: CASSPGPGANVLTF. The CDR3 nucleotides read TGTGCCAGCAGTCCTGGGCCTGGGGCCAACGTCCTGACTTTC. V gene TRBV6-6 combines with J gene TRBJ2-6; D is unclear. V was pared by 5 bases and J by 2 bases, with 7 bases between. Germline V lookup: CDR1 MNHNY, CDR2 SVGAGI (reference sequence). The CDR3 loop spans 14 amino acids.

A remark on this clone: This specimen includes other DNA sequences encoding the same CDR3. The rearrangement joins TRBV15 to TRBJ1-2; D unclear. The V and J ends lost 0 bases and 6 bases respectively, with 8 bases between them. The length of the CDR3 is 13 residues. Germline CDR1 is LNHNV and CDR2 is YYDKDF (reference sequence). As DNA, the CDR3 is TGTGCCACCAGCAGAGAGGAGGGTGATGGCTACACCTTC. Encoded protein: CATSREEGDGYTF.